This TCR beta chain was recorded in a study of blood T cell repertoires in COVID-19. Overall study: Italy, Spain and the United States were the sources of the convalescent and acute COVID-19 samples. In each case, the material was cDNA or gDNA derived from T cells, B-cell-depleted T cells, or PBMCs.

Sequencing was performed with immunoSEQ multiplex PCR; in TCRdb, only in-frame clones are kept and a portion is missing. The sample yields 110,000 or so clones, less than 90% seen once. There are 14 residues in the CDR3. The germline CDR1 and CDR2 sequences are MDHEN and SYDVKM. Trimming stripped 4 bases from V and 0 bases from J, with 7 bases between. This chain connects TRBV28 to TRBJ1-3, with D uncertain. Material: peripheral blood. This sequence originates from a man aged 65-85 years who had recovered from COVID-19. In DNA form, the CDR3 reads TGTGCCAGCAGTTCTAGAAACTCTGGAAACACCATATATTTT. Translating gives CASSSRNSGNTIYF.